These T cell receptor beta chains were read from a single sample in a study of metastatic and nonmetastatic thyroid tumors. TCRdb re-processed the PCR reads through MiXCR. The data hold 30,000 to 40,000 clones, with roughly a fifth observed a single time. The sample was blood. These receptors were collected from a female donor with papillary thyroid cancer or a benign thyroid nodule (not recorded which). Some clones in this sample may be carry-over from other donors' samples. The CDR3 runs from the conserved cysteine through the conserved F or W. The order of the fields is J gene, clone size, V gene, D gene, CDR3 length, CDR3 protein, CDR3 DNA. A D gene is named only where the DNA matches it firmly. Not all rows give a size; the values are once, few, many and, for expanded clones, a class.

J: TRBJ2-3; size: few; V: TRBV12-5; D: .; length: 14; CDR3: CASDMDSHTDTQYF; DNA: TGTGCTAGTGATATGGACTCACACACAGATACGCAGTATTTT
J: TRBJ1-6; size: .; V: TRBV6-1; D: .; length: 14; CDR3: CASSSGPYNSPLHF; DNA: TGTGCCAGCAGCTCAGGACCCTATAATTCACCCCTCCACTTT
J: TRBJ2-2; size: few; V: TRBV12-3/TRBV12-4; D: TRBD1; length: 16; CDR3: CASRTRATGWTGELFF; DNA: TGTGCCAGCAGGACCCGAGCGACAGGGTGGACCGGGGAGCTGTTTTTT
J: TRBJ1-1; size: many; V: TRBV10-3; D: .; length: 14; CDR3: CAISERSGTTEAFF; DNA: TGTGCCATCAGTGAGAGGTCGGGAACCACTGAAGCTTTCTTT
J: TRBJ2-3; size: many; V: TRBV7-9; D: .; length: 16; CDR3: CASSSVSGTSTDTQYF; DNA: TGTGCCAGCAGCTCGGTGAGCGGAACCAGCACAGATACGCAGTATTTT
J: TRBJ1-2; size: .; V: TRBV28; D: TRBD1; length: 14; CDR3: CASSLGQGGYGYTF; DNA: TGTGCCAGCAGTTTAGGACAGGGAGGCTATGGCTACACCTTC
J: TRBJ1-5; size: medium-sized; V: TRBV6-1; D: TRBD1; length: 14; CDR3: CASTGTGANQPQHF; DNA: TGTGCCAGCACCGGGACAGGGGCCAATCAGCCCCAGCATTTT
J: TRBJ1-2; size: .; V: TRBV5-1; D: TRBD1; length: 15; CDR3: CASSLAGQGDFGYTF; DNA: TGCGCCAGCAGCTTGGCGGGACAGGGGGATTTTGGCTACACCTTC
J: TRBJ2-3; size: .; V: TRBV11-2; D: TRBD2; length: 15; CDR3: CASSLGGGASNTQYF; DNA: TGTGCCAGCAGCTTAGGCGGGGGGGCCTCAAATACGCAGTATTTC
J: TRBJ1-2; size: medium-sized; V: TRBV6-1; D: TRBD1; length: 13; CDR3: CASRWDREDGYTF; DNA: TGTGCCAGCAGATGGGACAGGGAGGATGGCTACACCTTC
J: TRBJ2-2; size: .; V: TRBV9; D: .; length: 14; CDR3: CASSPGINTGELFF; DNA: TGTGCCAGCAGCCCCGGGATCAACACCGGGGAGCTGTTTTTT
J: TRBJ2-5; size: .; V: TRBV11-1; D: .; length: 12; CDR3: CASSLTGETQYF; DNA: TGTGCCAGCAGCTTGACAGGAGAGACCCAGTACTTC
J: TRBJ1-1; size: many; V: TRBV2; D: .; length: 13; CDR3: CASSNRRGTEAFF; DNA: TGTGCCAGCAGCAACCGCCGTGGGACTGAAGCTTTCTTT
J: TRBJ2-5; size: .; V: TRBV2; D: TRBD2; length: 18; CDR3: CASSEGSGGTIPGETQYF; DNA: TGTGCCAGCAGTGAAGGTAGCGGGGGGACCATACCGGGGGAGACCCAGTACTTC
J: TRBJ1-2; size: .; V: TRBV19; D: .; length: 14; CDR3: CASSAVESETGYTF; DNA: TGTGCCAGTAGTGCGGTCGAGTCGGAGACTGGCTACACCTTC
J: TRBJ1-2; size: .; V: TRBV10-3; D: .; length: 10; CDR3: CAIREEGYTF; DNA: TGTGCCATCAGGGAAGAAGGCTACACCTTC
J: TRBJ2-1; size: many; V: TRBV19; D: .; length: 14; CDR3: CASTMGADRNEQFF; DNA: TGTGCCAGTACCATGGGAGCGGATCGCAATGAGCAGTTCTTC
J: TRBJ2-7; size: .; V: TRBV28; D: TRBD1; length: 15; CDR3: CASSQQGALRDEQYF; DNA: TGTGCCAGCAGTCAACAGGGGGCCCTGAGGGACGAGCAGTACTTC
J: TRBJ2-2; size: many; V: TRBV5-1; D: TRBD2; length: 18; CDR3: CASSPPGAGGPGDGELFF; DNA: TGCGCCAGCAGCCCCCCGGGAGCGGGGGGGCCAGGAGACGGGGAGCTGTTTTTT
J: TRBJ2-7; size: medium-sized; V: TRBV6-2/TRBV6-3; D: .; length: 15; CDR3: CASSYGVGRSYEQYF; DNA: TGTGCCAGCAGTTACGGAGTGGGCCGTTCCTACGAGCAGTACTTC
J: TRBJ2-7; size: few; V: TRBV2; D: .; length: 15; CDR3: CASTENRLRSYEQYF; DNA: TGTGCCAGCACCGAAAACAGACTCCGTTCCTACGAGCAGTACTTC
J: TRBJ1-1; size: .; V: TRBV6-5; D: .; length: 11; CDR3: CASIYFGEAFF; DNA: TGTGCCAGCATTTATTTCGGTGAAGCTTTCTTT
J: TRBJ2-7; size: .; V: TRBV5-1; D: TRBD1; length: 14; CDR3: CASSSGQGIYEQYF; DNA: TGCGCCAGCAGCTCGGGACAGGGTATTTACGAGCAGTACTTC
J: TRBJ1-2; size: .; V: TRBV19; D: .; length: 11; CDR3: CAFREDYGYTF; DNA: TGTGCCTTTCGAGAAGACTATGGATACACCTTC
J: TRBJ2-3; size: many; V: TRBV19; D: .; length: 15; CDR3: CASSIDRSGTDTQYF; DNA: TGTGCCAGTAGTATAGACAGGTCTGGCACAGATACGCAGTATTTT